The 17 T cell receptor beta chains listed next were all sequenced from one sample in a study of blood T cell repertoires in COVID-19. Only in-frame clones appear in the TCRdb table, and some are missing; sequencing was by immunoSEQ multiplex PCR. The sample has 35,000 to 50,000 clones, around 83% seen once. Sequenced: peripheral blood. These TCRs come from a woman in her seventies in a cohort sampled during active COVID-19.

The chain carries TRBV12-5 and TRBJ2-1; 9 nucleotides align to TRBD2. Trimming took 0 bases from V and 3 from J; bases not matched to a gene: 9. This CDR3 is built from 18 residues. Germline V gene lookup returns CDR1 LGHNT and CDR2 FRNRAP. Here the CDR3 reads CASGLVLTSGDHYNEQFF. The CDR3 region has the DNA TGTGCTAGTGGTTTGGTATTGACTAGCGGAGATCACTACAATGAGCAGTTCTTC.

The rearrangement uses TRBV5-6 and TRBJ2-5, with TRBD1 as a possible D gene (5 bases). This CDR3 is 14 amino acids long. V lost 0 bases and J 5 bases, leaving 11 bases between the germline ends. Germline CDR1 and CDR2: SGHDT and YYEEEE. The CDR3 region is CASSLDPGWETQYF. CDR3 sequence (DNA): TGTGCCAGCAGCTTGGACCCAGGGTGGGAGACCCAGTACTTC.

This clone was found once. The chain employs TRBV28 and TRBJ2-3, with TRBD2 matching over 7 bases. J gave up 0 bases and V 11 bases, and 5 bases lay outside the gene matches. The V gene's germline CDR1 is MDHEN and CDR2 SYDVKM. This CDR3 has 13 amino acids. CDR3 nucleotides: TGTGCCTCGGGCGGGGGTAGCACAGATACGCAGTATTTT. Its protein product is CASGGGSTDTQYF.

This clone has a handful of counts. V gene TRBV7-9 combines with J gene TRBJ2-3; 11 nucleotides line up with TRBD1. The germline CDR1 and CDR2 sequences are SEHNR and FQNEAQ (reference sequence). The V gene end was trimmed by 3 bases and the J gene end by 2 bases; junction bases not matched to a gene: 1. The CDR3 covers 15 residues. The CDR3 reads CASSFGQGATDTQYF. The CDR3 bases are TGTGCCAGCAGCTTCGGACAGGGGGCCACAGATACGCAGTATTTT.

The J gene is TRBJ2-2, the V gene TRBV28; D might be TRBD1 (5 bases). Germline-derived CDR1 and CDR2 are MDHEN and SYDVKM. The length of the CDR3 is 15 residues. V was clipped by 5 bases and J by 3 bases, with 13 bases between them. The CDR3 is CASSPQGPHTGELFF. CDR3 DNA: TGTGCCAGCAGTCCCCAGGGTCCCCACACCGGGGAGCTGTTTTTT. The whole variable domain, remainder taken from reference TRBV28 and TRBJ2-2, is DVKVTQSSRYLVKRTGEKVFLECVQDMDHENMFWYRQDPGLGLRLIYFSYDVKMKEKGDIPEGYSVSREKKERFSLILESASTNQTSMYLCASSPQGPHTGELFFGEGSRLTVL.

The V and J genes are TRBV30 and TRBJ1-1; tentative D call: TRBD1 (5 bases). The CDR3 is 13 residues long. V was trimmed by 0 bases and J by 3 bases, leaving 8 bases between them. CDR1 and CDR2 (germline): GTSNPN, SVGIG (reference sequence). The CDR3 DNA is TGTGCCTGGAGTGTACAGGTAGACACTGAAGCTTTCTTT. It specifies CAWSVQVDTEAFF.

The chain is built from TRBV9 and TRBJ1-5, with 8 bases matching TRBD1. This CDR3 is 15 amino acids long. V lost 1 base to trimming and J lost 4 bases; unmatched junction nucleotides: 4. Looked up from germline, CDR1 is SGDLS and CDR2 is YYNGEE. CDR3 coding DNA: TGTGCCAGCAGCGTAATGGGACAGGAAAATCAGCCCCAGCATTTT. Translating gives CASSVMGQENQPQHF. Based on the CDR3 plus reference TRBV9 and TRBJ1-5, the full variable domain is DSGVTQTPKHLITATGQRVTLRCSPRSGDLSVYWYQQSLDQGLQFLIQYYNGEERAKGNILERFSAQQFPDLHSELNLSSLELGDSALYFCASSVMGQENQPQHFGDGTRLSIL.

The chain joins TRBV28 to TRBJ2-3; 8 positions agree with TRBD1. Germline V gives CDR1 MDHEN, CDR2 SYDVKM. Germline trimming cut 3 bases from V and 0 bases from J; bases unmatched to any gene: 11. The CDR3 consists of 18 residues. The CDR3 coding sequence is TGTGCCAGCAGTTTCTCCCCTACGGACAGGGAGAGCACAGATACGCAGTATTTT. Protein sequence: CASSFSPTDRESTDTQYF.

V is TRBV6-4 and J is TRBJ1-6, with 8 bases that match TRBD1. This CDR3 has 16 residues. V gave up 7 bases and J gave up 6 bases; unmatched junction bases: 11. Germline V gene sequence: CDR1 MRHNA, CDR2 SNTAGT. The CDR3 here is CASTWTGPGGNSPLHF. The CDR3 DNA reads TGTGCCAGCACCTGGACAGGGCCAGGAGGTAATTCACCCCTCCACTTT.

The chain links TRBV4-1 to TRBJ2-1; D unresolved. CDR3 length equals 15 residues. The ends were cut back, 6 bases at V and 6 bases at J, with 18 bases in the middle. Germline lookup yields CDR1 MGHRA and CDR2 YSYEKL. CDR3 sequence reads: CASSLGPQPGNEQFF. CDR3 coding DNA: TGCGCCAGCAGTCTGGGCCCTCAGCCCGGCAATGAGCAGTTCTTC.

The chain employs TRBV5-4 and TRBJ2-7; D perhaps matches TRBD1 (6 bases). V shed 0 bases and J shed 3 bases, with 13 bases lying between them. The CDR3 is made up of 15 amino acids. CDR1 and CDR2 (germline): SGHNT, YYREEE (reference sequence). The CDR3 region has the DNA TGTGCCAGCAGCTTGGCCGCAGGGGAGATCTACGAGCAGTACTTC. Amino acid sequence: CASSLAAGEIYEQYF. The full variable domain, its missing parts supplied by reference TRBV5-4 and TRBJ2-7, is ETGVTQSPTHLIKTRGQQVTLRCSSQSGHNTVSWYQQALGQGPQFIFQYYREEENGRGNFPPRFSGLQFPNYSSELNVNALELDDSALYLCASSLAAGEIYEQYFGPGTRLTVT.

The gene calls are TRBV6-2 or TRBV6-3 and TRBJ1-1, with D tentatively TRBD1 (5 bases). The CDR3 runs 15 residues. Trimming stripped 4 bases from V and 3 bases from J, with 15 bases between. Germline CDR1 MNHEY, CDR2 SVGEGT. CDR3 coding DNA: TGTGCCAGCAGTTCTTTAAGCCGGGGGGACACTGAAGCTTTCTTT. Protein sequence: CASSSLSRGDTEAFF.

The chain recombines TRBV7-9 with TRBJ2-1, with 10 bases lining up with TRBD1. The CDR3 has 15 amino acids. CDR1 SEHNR and CDR2 FQNEAQ come from the germline V gene (reference sequence). V was clipped by 5 bases and J by 3 bases; unmatched bases: 4. DNA for the CDR3: TGTGCCAGCAGCGCGGACAGGGGGATCTACAATGAGCAGTTCTTC. Translated, it gives CASSADRGIYNEQFF.

The J gene is TRBJ2-1, the V gene TRBV27; 7 nucleotides match TRBD1. The V gene's germline CDR1 is MNHEY and CDR2 SMNVEV (reference sequence). V lost 3 bases and J lost 9; bases outside the gene matches: 8. The CDR3 length is 14 residues. CDR3 nucleotides: TGTGCCAGCAGTTTCTTCGACAGGGTAGGTGAGCAGTTCTTC. As protein: CASSFFDRVGEQFF.

V usage is TRBV10-1 and J usage is TRBJ2-3; TRBD1 aligns across 7 bases. Germline CDR1 WNHNN, CDR2 SYGVQD (reference sequence). This CDR3 is 14 amino acids long. J gave up 0 bases and V 6 bases, and 3 bases lay outside the gene matches. DNA of the CDR3: TGCGCCAGCAGCACAGGGGCGAGCACAGATACGCAGTATTTT. It yields the protein CASSTGASTDTQYF.

The genes are TRBV5-4 and TRBJ2-7; 8 nucleotides align to TRBD2. The germline V gene has CDR1 SGHNT and CDR2 YYREEE (reference sequence). With 3 bases clipped from V and 4 bases from J, the junction kept 9 bases outside the gene matches. CDR3 length equals 15 residues. CDR3 loop: CASSSGGGPNYEQYF. The CDR3 DNA reads TGTGCCAGCAGCTCGGGCGGGGGGCCCAATTACGAGCAGTACTTC.

This clone was found a few times. V is TRBV10-1 and J is TRBJ2-2; 7 bases map to TRBD2. The ends lost 7 bases at V and 5 bases at J; junction bases unmatched: 7. This CDR3 spans 14 amino acids. The germline V gene encodes CDR1 WNHNN and CDR2 SYGVQD (reference sequence). The CDR3 DNA follows: TGCGCCAGCATTCGACTAGCACGGACCGGGGAGCTGTTTTTT. This gives the protein CASIRLARTGELFF.